Detailed here is one T cell receptor (beta chain). Its antigen is unidentified. This entry comes from a study of early T cells in non-severe SARS-CoV-2 infection. Study overall: Sequencing input comprised bulk RNA from unsorted whole blood; chain pairing was not available.

Unique molecular identifiers were added to individual cDNA molecules. TCRdb analysed the 5' RACE reads with MiXCR anew, one entry per CDR3 protein. The sample has around 37,000 distinct CDR3 sequences; 9% are singletons. Whole-study findings and limits: CD4 and private specificities were missed by VDJdb matching, which favored anti-spike CD8 responses.

The source material was whole blood. This receptor was obtained from an adult who was a healthcare worker with PCR-confirmed SARS-CoV-2 infection or an uninfected control (not recorded which).

CDR3 DNA: TGTGCCAGCAGCCCAGGACAGGGAGACATTCAGTACTTC. Protein: CASSPGQGDIQYF. The chain recombines TRBV7-2 with TRBJ2-4; 8 positions agree with TRBD1. CDR1 is SGHTA, CDR2 FQGNSA, per germline. This CDR3 comprises 13 residues. J was trimmed by 8 bases and V by 5 bases; bases with no gene match: 5. Variable domain in full (rest from reference TRBV7-2 and TRBJ2-4): GAGVSQSPSNKVTEKGKDVELRCDPISGHTALYWYRQSLGQGLEFLIYFQGNSAPDKSGLPSDRFSAERTGGSVSTLTIQRTQQEDSAVYLCASSPGQGDIQYFGAGTRLSVL.